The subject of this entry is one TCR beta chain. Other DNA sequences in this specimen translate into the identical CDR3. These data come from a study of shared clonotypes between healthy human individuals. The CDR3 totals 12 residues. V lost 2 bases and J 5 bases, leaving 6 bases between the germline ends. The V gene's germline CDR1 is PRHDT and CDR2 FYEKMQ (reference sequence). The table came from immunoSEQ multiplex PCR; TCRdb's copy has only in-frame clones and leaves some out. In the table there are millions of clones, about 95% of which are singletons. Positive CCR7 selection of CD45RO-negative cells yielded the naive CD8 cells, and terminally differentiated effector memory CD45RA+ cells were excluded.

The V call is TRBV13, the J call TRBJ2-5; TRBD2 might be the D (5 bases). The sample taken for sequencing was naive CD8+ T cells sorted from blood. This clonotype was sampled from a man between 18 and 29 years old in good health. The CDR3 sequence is CASSLIAETQYF. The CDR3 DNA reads TGTGCCAGCAGCTTAATAGCGGAGACCCAGTACTTC. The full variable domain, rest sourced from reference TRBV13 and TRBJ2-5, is AAGVIQSPRHLIKEKRETATLKCYPIPRHDTVYWYQQGPGQDPQFLISFYEKMQSDKGSIPDRFSAQQFSDYHSELNMSSLELGDSALYFCASSLIAETQYFGPGTRLLVL.